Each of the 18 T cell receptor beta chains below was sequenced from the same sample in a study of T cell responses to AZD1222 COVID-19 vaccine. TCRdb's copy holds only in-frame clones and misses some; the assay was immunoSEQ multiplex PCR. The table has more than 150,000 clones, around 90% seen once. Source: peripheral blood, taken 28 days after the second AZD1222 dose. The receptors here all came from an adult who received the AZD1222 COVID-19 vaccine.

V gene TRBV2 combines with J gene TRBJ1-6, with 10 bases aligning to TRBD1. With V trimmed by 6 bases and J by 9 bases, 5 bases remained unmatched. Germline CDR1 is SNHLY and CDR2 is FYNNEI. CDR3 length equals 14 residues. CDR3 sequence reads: CASRGTGESSPLHF. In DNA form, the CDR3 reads TGTGCCAGCAGAGGGACAGGGGAGAGTTCACCCCTCCACTTT.

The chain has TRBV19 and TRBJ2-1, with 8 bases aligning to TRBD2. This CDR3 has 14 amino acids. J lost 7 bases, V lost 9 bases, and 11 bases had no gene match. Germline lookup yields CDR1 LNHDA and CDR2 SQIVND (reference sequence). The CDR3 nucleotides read TGTGCCAGCAACGCGGGGGGAGGGCCTAATGAGCAGTTCTTC. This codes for CASNAGGGPNEQFF.

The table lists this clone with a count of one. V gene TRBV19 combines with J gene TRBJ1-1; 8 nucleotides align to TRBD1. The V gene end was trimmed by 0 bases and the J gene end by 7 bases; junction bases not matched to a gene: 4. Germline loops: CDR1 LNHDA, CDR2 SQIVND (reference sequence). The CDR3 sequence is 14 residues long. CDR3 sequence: CASSIETGEVEAFF. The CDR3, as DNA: TGTGCCAGTAGTATAGAGACAGGGGAAGTTGAAGCTTTCTTT.

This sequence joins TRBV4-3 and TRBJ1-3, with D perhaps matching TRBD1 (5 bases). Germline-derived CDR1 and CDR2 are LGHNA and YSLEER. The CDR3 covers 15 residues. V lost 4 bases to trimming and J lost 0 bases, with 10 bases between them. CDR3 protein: CASSRGRLSGNTIYF. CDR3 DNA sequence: TGCGCCAGCAGCCGGGGCAGGCTCTCTGGAAACACCATATATTTT.

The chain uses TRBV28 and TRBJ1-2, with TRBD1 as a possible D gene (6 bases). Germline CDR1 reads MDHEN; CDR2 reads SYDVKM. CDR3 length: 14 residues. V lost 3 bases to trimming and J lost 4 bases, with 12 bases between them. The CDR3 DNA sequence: TGTGCCAGCAGTTTGGCAGGGGCCGTCTATGGCTACACCTTC. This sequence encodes CASSLAGAVYGYTF.

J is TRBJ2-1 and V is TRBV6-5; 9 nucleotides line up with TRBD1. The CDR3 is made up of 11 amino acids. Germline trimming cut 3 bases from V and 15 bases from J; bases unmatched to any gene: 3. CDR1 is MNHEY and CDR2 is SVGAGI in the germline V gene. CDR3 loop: CASSYLGQGFF. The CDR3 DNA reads TGTGCCAGCAGTTATCTGGGACAGGGGTTCTTC.

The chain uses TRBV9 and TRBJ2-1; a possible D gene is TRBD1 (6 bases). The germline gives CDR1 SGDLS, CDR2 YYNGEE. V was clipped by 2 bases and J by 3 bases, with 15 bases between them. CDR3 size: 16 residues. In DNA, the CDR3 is TGTGCCAGCAGCGTGTCAGGGGCAACATACTACAATGAGCAGTTCTTC. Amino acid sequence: CASSVSGATYYNEQFF.

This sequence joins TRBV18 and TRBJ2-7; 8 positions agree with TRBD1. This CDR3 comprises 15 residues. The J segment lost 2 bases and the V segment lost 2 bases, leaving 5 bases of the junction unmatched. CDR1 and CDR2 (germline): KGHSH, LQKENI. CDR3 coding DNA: TGTGCCAGCTCACCAGTCGGACAGGGACCCTACGAGCAGTACTTC. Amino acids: CASSPVGQGPYEQYF.

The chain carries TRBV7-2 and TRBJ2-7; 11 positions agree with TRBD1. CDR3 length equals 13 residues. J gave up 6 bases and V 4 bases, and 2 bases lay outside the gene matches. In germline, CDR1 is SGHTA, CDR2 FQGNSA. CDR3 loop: CASSSGQGGEQYF. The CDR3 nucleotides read TGTGCCAGCAGCTCGGGACAGGGGGGCGAGCAGTACTTC.

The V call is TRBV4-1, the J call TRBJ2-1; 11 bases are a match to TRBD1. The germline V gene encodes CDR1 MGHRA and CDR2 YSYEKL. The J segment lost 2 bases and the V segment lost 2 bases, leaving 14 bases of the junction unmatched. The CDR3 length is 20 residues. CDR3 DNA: TGCGCCAGCAGCCAACCCGGACAGGGGGCTCTTTTGAGTCCCTACAATGAGCAGTTCTTC. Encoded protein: CASSQPGQGALLSPYNEQFF.

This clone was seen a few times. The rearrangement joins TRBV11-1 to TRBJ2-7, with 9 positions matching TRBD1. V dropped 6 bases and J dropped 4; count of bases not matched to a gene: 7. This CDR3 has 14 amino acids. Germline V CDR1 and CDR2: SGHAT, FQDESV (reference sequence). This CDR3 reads CASRDRDRVYEQYF. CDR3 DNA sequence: TGTGCCAGCAGAGACCGGGACAGGGTTTACGAGCAGTACTTC.

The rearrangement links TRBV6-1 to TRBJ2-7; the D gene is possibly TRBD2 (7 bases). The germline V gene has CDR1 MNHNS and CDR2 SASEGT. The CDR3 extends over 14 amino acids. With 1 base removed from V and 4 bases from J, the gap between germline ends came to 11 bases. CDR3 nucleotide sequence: TGTGCCAGCAGTGAAGGGGGGGGCGCGTACGAGCAGTACTTC. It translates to CASSEGGGAYEQYF.

CDR3 in DNA: TGTGCCAGCAGCTTCCAGGGTATGGCGACTGAAGCTTTCTTT. Protein: CASSFQGMATEAFF. The chain carries TRBV7-3 and TRBJ1-1, with a possible D match to TRBD1 (5 bases). Trimming removed 3 bases at V and 5 bases at J, with 13 bases between. Looked up from germline, CDR1 is SGHTA and CDR2 is FQGTGA. This CDR3 has 14 amino acids. Together with reference TRBV7-3 and TRBJ1-1, the CDR3 gives the full variable domain: GAGVSQTPSNKVTEKGKYVELRCDPISGHTALYWYRQSLGQGPEFLIYFQGTGAADDSGLPNDRFFAVRPEGSVSTLKIQRTERGDSAVYLCASSFQGMATEAFFGQGTRLTVV.

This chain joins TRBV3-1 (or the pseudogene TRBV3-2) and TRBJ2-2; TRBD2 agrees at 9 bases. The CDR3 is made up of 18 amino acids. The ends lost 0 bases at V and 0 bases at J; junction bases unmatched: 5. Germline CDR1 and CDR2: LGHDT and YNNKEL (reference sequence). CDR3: CASSQDRASGTNTGELFF. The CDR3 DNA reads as TGTGCCAGCAGCCAAGATAGGGCTAGCGGGACGAACACCGGGGAGCTGTTTTTT.

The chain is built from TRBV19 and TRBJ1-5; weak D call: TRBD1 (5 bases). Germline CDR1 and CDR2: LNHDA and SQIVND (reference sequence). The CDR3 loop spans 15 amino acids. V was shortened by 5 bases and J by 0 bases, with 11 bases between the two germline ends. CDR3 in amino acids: CASSWDGNSNQPQHF. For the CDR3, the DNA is TGTGCCAGTAGTTGGGACGGGAATAGCAATCAGCCCCAGCATTTT. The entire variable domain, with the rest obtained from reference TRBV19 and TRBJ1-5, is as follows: DGGITQSPKYLFRKEGQNVTLSCEQNLNHDAMYWYRQDPGQGLRLIYYSQIVNDFQKGDIAEGYSVSREKKESFPLTVTSAQKNPTAFYLCASSWDGNSNQPQHFGDGTRLSIL.

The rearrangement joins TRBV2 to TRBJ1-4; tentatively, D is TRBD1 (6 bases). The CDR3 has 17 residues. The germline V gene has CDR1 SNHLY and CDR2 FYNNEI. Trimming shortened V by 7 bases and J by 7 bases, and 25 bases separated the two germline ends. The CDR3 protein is CASTGGRGGVGIEKLFF. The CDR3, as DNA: TGTGCCAGCACTGGAGGCAGGGGAGGCGTGGGTATTGAAAAACTGTTTTTT.

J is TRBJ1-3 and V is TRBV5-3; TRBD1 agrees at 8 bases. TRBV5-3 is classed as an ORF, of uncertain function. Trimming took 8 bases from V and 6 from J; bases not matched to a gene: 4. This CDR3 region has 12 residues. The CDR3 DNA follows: TGTGCCAGGCGACAGGGGCCAAACACCATATATTTT. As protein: CARRQGPNTIYF.

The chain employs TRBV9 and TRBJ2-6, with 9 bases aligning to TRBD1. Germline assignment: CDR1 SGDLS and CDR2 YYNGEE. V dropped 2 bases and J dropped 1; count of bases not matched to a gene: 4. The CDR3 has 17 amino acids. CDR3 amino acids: CASSVTGGASGANVLTF. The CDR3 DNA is TGTGCCAGCAGCGTTACAGGGGGCGCTTCTGGGGCCAACGTCCTGACTTTC.